This T cell receptor beta chain was recorded in a study of cytomegalovirus exposure and HLA in healthy donors. This clone was seen a handful of times. Its specificity is not known. The junction had 3 bases not matched to a gene; V was cut back by 4 bases and J by 0 bases. The CDR3 extends over 15 amino acids. Germline CDR1 reads SGHTS; CDR2 reads YDEGEE. In the PCR, 60 Vbeta and 13 Jbeta primers were used. Generated by immunoSEQ multiplex PCR, the TCRdb table keeps only in-frame clones and is missing some. The sample includes about 160,000 clones, roughly 80% seen only once; the top ten take roughly 0.69%. Study-level findings and limits: By a later analysis, the bulk of CMV-associated TCR beta chains appeared HLA-restricted. A later examination showed that TCR association rates differed by HLA locus, with DRB1 most and HLA-C fewest.

This sequence originates from a woman younger than 35 in good health and CMV-seronegative. The material sequenced was PBMCs. This chain links TRBV5-8 with TRBJ1-4, with TRBD1 identical over 7 bases. In DNA, the CDR3 is TGTGCCAGCAGCCCCGGGACAGCAACTAATGAAAAACTGTTTTTT. Amino acids: CASSPGTATNEKLFF.